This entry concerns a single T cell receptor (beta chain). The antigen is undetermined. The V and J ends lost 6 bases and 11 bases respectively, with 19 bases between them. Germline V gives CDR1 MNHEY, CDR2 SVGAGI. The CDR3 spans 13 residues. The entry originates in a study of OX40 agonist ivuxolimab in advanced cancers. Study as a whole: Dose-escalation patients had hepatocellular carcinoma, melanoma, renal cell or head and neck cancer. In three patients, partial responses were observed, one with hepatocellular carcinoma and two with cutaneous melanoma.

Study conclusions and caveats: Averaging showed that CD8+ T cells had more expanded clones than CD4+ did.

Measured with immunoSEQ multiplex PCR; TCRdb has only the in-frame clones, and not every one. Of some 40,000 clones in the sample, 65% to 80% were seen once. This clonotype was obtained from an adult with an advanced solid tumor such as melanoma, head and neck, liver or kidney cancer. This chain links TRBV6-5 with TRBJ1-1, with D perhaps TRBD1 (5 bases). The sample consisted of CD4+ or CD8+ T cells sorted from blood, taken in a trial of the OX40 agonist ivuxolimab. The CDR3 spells CASSGAGTTGAFF. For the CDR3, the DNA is TGTGCCAGCAGCGGCGCCGGGACCACGGGTGCTTTCTTT.